Below, 28 T cell receptor beta chains from the same sample are listed, as sequenced in a study of blood T cell repertoires in COVID-19. TCRdb's table, derived via immunoSEQ multiplex PCR, lists solely in-frame clones and lacks some. The repertoire holds over 120,000 clones, with roughly 77% as singletons. The sample was peripheral blood. The source is a woman between 65 and 79 years old with COVID-19, enrolled during active disease.

This clone was seen repeatedly, ten times or more. The V and J genes are TRBV24-1 and TRBJ2-5, with 7 bases aligning to TRBD1. The CDR3 loop spans 17 amino acids. V shed 3 bases, J shed 4 bases, and the junction held 13 bases outside the gene matches. Germline V gene lookup returns CDR1 KGHDR and CDR2 SFDVKD. The DNA of the CDR3 is TGTGCCACCAGTGATCCTCAACAGGGGCGCGGGCGAGAGACCCAGTACTTC. Its translation: CATSDPQQGRGRETQYF.

The rearrangement joins TRBV15 to TRBJ1-3; 8 nucleotides match TRBD1. Germline-derived CDR1 and CDR2 are LNHNV and YYDKDF (reference sequence). The CDR3 has 15 amino acids. V lost 0 bases and J lost 4; bases outside the gene matches: 2. The DNA of the CDR3 is TGTGCCACCAGCAGAGACAGGGGGCCGGGAAACACCATATATTTT. Translating it yields CATSRDRGPGNTIYF.

The chain joins TRBV5-1 to TRBJ1-1; 11 bases map to TRBD1. This CDR3 region has 16 residues. The ends lost 2 bases at V and 4 bases at J; junction bases unmatched: 7. Germline values: CDR1 SGHRS, CDR2 YFSETQ. The CDR3 protein is CASSFHSGTGGTEAFF. Written as DNA, the CDR3 is TGCGCCAGCAGCTTTCACTCCGGGACAGGGGGCACTGAAGCTTTCTTT.

The chain employs TRBV15 and TRBJ2-4; a weak D match, TRBD2 (6 bases). CDR3 length: 16 residues. Germline loops: CDR1 LNHNV, CDR2 YYDKDF (reference sequence). Trimming left V 6 bases short and J 0 bases short, with 15 bases between. As DNA, the CDR3 is TGTGCCACCAGGGGGGGAGGAGATCTAGCCAAAAACATTCAGTACTTC. Protein sequence: CATRGGGDLAKNIQYF.

This sequence joins TRBV7-2 and TRBJ2-2; the D gene is possibly TRBD2 (6 bases). CDR3 length: 17 residues. V was shortened by 3 bases and J by 6 bases, with 20 bases between the two germline ends. Germline V gives CDR1 SGHTA, CDR2 FQGNSA. The CDR3 DNA reads TGTGCCAGCAGCTTCCCAGCCGACGGGGGTCGGTCCGGGGAGCTGTTTTTT. This codes for CASSFPADGGRSGELFF.

This chain links TRBV28 with TRBJ2-7; possible D gene TRBD2, 6 bases. Germline V lookup: CDR1 MDHEN, CDR2 SYDVKM. V gave up 2 bases and J gave up 0 bases, with 17 bases separating them. The CDR3 loop spans 17 amino acids. CDR3 region: CASSLPGGRENSYEQYF. The CDR3 bases are TGTGCCAGCAGTTTACCAGGAGGACGGGAGAACTCCTACGAGCAGTACTTC.

The chain joins TRBV7-9 to TRBJ2-7, with a possible D match to TRBD2 (6 bases). V shed 4 bases and J shed 2 bases, with 12 bases lying between them. Germline V gene data show CDR1 as SEHNR and CDR2 as FQNEAQ (reference sequence). The length of the CDR3 is 14 residues. CDR3: CASSSWDSAYEQYF. The DNA for the CDR3 is TGTGCCAGCAGCTCCTGGGACTCGGCCTACGAGCAGTACTTC. Based on the CDR3 plus reference TRBV7-9 and TRBJ2-7, the full variable domain is DTGVSQNPRHKITKRGQNVTFRCDPISEHNRLYWYRQTLGQGPEFLTYFQNEAQLEKSRLLSDRFSAERPKGSFSTLEIQRTEQGDSAMYLCASSSWDSAYEQYFGPGTRLTVT.

This clone is a singleton in its sample. The J gene is TRBJ2-5, the V gene TRBV3-1 (or the pseudogene TRBV3-2), with 8 positions matching TRBD2. Germline V gives CDR1 LGHDT, CDR2 YNNKEL (reference sequence). The ends lost 0 bases at V and 8 bases at J; junction bases unmatched: 8. The CDR3 totals 15 residues. CDR3 amino acids: CASSQESNSGGTQYF. The CDR3 bases are TGTGCCAGCAGCCAAGAAAGTAACAGCGGGGGAACCCAGTACTTC.

The gene calls are TRBV9 and TRBJ1-1; 7 nucleotides line up with TRBD1. Looked up from germline, CDR1 is SGDLS and CDR2 is YYNGEE. The CDR3 runs to 16 residues. V lost 7 bases and J lost 0; bases outside the gene matches: 12. Written as DNA, the CDR3 is TGTGCCAGCCCGGGGGACAGACAAAAGATGAACACTGAAGCTTTCTTT. This codes for CASPGDRQKMNTEAFF.

The genes are TRBV3-1 (or the pseudogene TRBV3-2) and TRBJ1-6; D may be TRBD1 (6 bases). The V end lost 1 base, the J end lost 4 bases, and 11 bases lay between the germline ends. The germline gives CDR1 LGHDT, CDR2 YNNKEL (reference sequence). The CDR3 has 16 residues. CDR3 sequence reads: CASSQGQGFYNSPLHF. The CDR3 DNA is TGTGCCAGCAGCCAAGGGCAGGGGTTTTATAATTCACCCCTCCACTTT.

The chain employs TRBV5-6 and TRBJ1-1; 8 positions match TRBD1. CDR1 is SGHDT and CDR2 is YYEEEE in the germline V gene. V lost 4 bases, J lost 5 bases, and 10 bases stayed unmatched. The CDR3 spans 15 residues. In DNA, the CDR3 is TGTGCCAGCAGCCAGACCGGACAGGGTGAAACTGAAGCTTTCTTT. Its protein product is CASSQTGQGETEAFF.

The chain employs TRBV24-1 and TRBJ2-1; D possibly corresponds to TRBD2 (6 bases). This CDR3 has 13 amino acids. CDR1 is KGHDR, CDR2 SFDVKD, per germline. The V end was cut by 5 bases, the J end by 9 bases, with 13 bases between. In DNA, the CDR3 is TGTGCCACCAGTGTCCCCGGGAGTATTGAGCAGTTCTTC. Translated, it gives CATSVPGSIEQFF.

This rearrangement joins TRBV7-9 to TRBJ2-5; 8 positions match TRBD2. Germline V CDR1 and CDR2: SEHNR, FQNEAQ (reference sequence). V lost 5 bases and J lost 0; bases outside the gene matches: 14. This CDR3 is 18 amino acids long. In DNA, the CDR3 is TGTGCCAGCAGCATACGGAAGCCCCAGCGGGGGAACCAAGAGACCCAGTACTTC. Protein: CASSIRKPQRGNQETQYF.

The chain links TRBV30 to TRBJ1-3, with D maybe TRBD1 (5 bases). V was cut by 4 bases and J by 2 bases, with 9 bases left in between. Germline V gene sequence: CDR1 GTSNPN, CDR2 SVGIG (reference sequence). The CDR3 is 13 amino acids. The CDR3: CAWKLGPGNTIYF. The CDR3 DNA reads TGTGCCTGGAAGTTGGGGCCTGGAAACACCATATATTTT.

This rearrangement joins TRBV21-1 to TRBJ2-7; TRBD2 is taken as the D call from the table, unchecked against the DNA. TRBV21-1 is designated a pseudogene. This CDR3 spans 9 amino acids. CDR3 protein: CANFREQYF. The CDR3 DNA reads TGTGCCAACTTCCGGGAGCAGTACTTC.

CDR3 nucleotide sequence: TGTGCCAGCAGTGCGGGAGGGGTAAATGGCTACACCTTC. Encoded protein: CASSAGGVNGYTF. The chain recombines TRBV2 with TRBJ1-2; possible D gene TRBD1, 5 bases. Trimming pared 4 bases from V and 6 bases from J, leaving 12 bases between. CDR3 length equals 13 residues. Per the germline V gene, CDR1 is SNHLY and CDR2 is FYNNEI.

This clone was seen only a few times. The chain is built from TRBV24-1 and TRBJ2-3; 7 nucleotides agree with TRBD1. V shed 2 bases, J shed 6 bases, and the junction held 7 bases outside the gene matches. Looked up from germline, CDR1 is KGHDR and CDR2 is SFDVKD. The CDR3 is 15 amino acids. CDR3 nucleotide sequence: TGTGCCACCAGTGATTGGTGGCAGGGACAGGATACGCAGTATTTT. Translated, it gives CATSDWWQGQDTQYF.

The chain recombines TRBV28 with TRBJ2-7; 9 bases are shared with TRBD1. V shed 7 bases and J 12 bases; nucleotides not matched to a gene: 7. The CDR3 consists of 11 residues. The germline gives CDR1 MDHEN, CDR2 SYDVKM. CDR3 sequence: CASTPGQGAYF. CDR3 sequence (DNA): TGTGCCAGCACCCCGGGACAGGGAGCGTACTTC.

The rearrangement links TRBV11-2 to TRBJ1-1, with D unclear. CDR1 SGHAT and CDR2 FQNNGV come from the germline V gene. CDR3 size: 13 residues. Deletions cut 5 bases from V and 6 bases from J, with 13 bases between. This chain's CDR3 is CASSARWGAEAFF. In DNA form, the CDR3 reads TGTGCCAGCAGCGCGAGATGGGGAGCTGAAGCTTTCTTT.

The J gene is TRBJ2-2, the V gene TRBV7-2, with unresolved D. Trimming pared 3 bases from V and 3 bases from J, leaving 5 bases between. Germline assignment: CDR1 SGHTA and CDR2 FQGNSA. The CDR3 is 13 amino acids. For the CDR3, the DNA is TGTGCCAGCAGCTTGTACTACACCGGGGAGCTGTTTTTT. Its protein is CASSLYYTGELFF.

V usage is TRBV6-6 and J usage is TRBJ1-5; 7 nucleotides line up with TRBD1. Germline V gives CDR1 MNHNY, CDR2 SVGAGI (reference sequence). V dropped 5 bases and J dropped 4; count of bases not matched to a gene: 14. CDR3 size: 17 residues. The CDR3 region is CASSLTLRTGANQPQHF. The CDR3 DNA reads TGTGCCAGCAGTCTTACGCTGAGAACAGGGGCTAATCAGCCCCAGCATTTT.

The chain links TRBV6-5 to TRBJ1-1; the D is unclear. This CDR3 spans 13 amino acids. From germline, CDR1 is MNHEY and CDR2 SVGAGI. V dropped 5 bases and J dropped 0 bases, with 7 bases sitting between them. The CDR3 reads CASSTTVNTEAFF. The CDR3 nucleotides are TGTGCCAGCAGTACCACAGTGAACACTGAAGCTTTCTTT.

CDR3 residues: CASISLGTVDDYGYTF. CDR3 bases: TGTGCCAGCATCTCCCTGGGGACAGTCGATGACTATGGCTACACCTTC. This sequence joins TRBV28 and TRBJ1-2; 7 positions match TRBD1. The junction had 14 bases not matched to a gene; V was cut back by 7 bases and J by 3 bases. The CDR3 spans 16 residues. Germline V CDR1 and CDR2: MDHEN, SYDVKM.

V and J are TRBV7-6 and TRBJ1-4; 7 bases fit TRBD1. The CDR3 spans 15 residues. Germline values: CDR1 SGHVS, CDR2 FNYEAQ. V lost 4 bases, J lost 1 base, and 3 bases stayed unmatched. This CDR3 is CASSSRGETNEKLFF. As DNA, the CDR3 is TGTGCCAGCAGCTCCAGGGGGGAAACTAATGAAAAACTGTTTTTT.

This clone was found once. The chain combines TRBV28 with TRBJ2-3; D is perhaps TRBD2 (6 bases). CDR1 is MDHEN and CDR2 is SYDVKM in the germline V gene. Trimming pared 5 bases from V and 2 bases from J, leaving 17 bases between. This CDR3 is 16 amino acids long. CDR3 amino acids: CASSPRRGRYTDTQYF. CDR3 nucleotide sequence: TGTGCCAGCAGTCCCCGGCGGGGTAGATACACAGATACGCAGTATTTT. The full variable domain, in which reference TRBV28 and TRBJ2-3 provide the parts outside the CDR3, is DVKVTQSSRYLVKRTGEKVFLECVQDMDHENMFWYRQDPGLGLRLIYFSYDVKMKEKGDIPEGYSVSREKKERFSLILESASTNQTSMYLCASSPRRGRYTDTQYFGPGTRLTVL.

This clone was observed once. V gene TRBV20-1 combines with J gene TRBJ2-1; the D gene is possibly TRBD2 (6 bases). Germline loops: CDR1 DFQATT, CDR2 SNEGSKA (reference sequence). Trimming left V 3 bases short and J 3 bases short, with 12 bases between. This CDR3 comprises 14 residues. The CDR3 sequence: CSASWGDVYNEQFF. DNA for the CDR3: TGCAGTGCTAGTTGGGGGGATGTCTACAATGAGCAGTTCTTC.

The chain uses TRBV6-5 and TRBJ2-5; D call uncertain. Deletions cut 6 bases from V and 0 bases from J, with 2 bases between. Germline V gene data show CDR1 as MNHEY and CDR2 as SVGAGI. The CDR3 totals 11 residues. The CDR3 DNA reads TGTGCCAGCAGCTACCAAGAGACCCAGTACTTC. This translates into CASSYQETQYF.

The V gene is TRBV5-1, the J gene TRBJ1-1, with 8 bases aligning to TRBD1. CDR3 size: 18 residues. Losses at the gene ends were 4 bases for V and 0 bases for J; bases not matched to a gene: 14. In germline, CDR1 is SGHRS, CDR2 YFSETQ. CDR3 in amino acids: CASSPGTGAHLMNTEAFF. CDR3 nucleotide sequence: TGCGCCAGCAGCCCCGGGACAGGCGCACACCTTATGAACACTGAAGCTTTCTTT.